One and the same sample provided the 3 T cell receptor beta chains below, sequenced in a study of T cell repertoires in cytomegalovirus infection. TCRdb processed the reads anew with MiXCR; each CDR3 protein has one entry. The sample records around 900,000 distinct CDR3 sequences, about a third being singletons. These receptors have no identified antigens. Here the sequenced sample was cultured CD8+ T cells from PBMCs, taken from culture after CMV antigen stimulation. The receptors derive from a human donor in good health (CMV status not recorded). Some clones in this sample may be carry-over from other donors' samples.

The chain is built from TRBV10-2 and TRBJ2-1; D may match TRBD1 or TRBD2 (6 bases each). The V and J ends lost 11 bases and 5 bases respectively, with 19 bases between them. CDR1 WSHSY and CDR2 SAAADI come from the germline V gene. The length of the CDR3 is 14 residues. The CDR3 nucleotides read TGCGCCGGTAGGGGGGAGGAGCCTAACAATGAGCAGTTCTTC. It translates to CAGRGEEPNNEQFF.

The V gene is TRBV6-2 or TRBV6-3, the J gene TRBJ2-2, with unresolved D. Germline loops: CDR1 MNHEY, CDR2 SVGEGT. CDR3 length: 13 amino acids. V dropped 2 bases and J dropped 6 bases, with 7 bases sitting between them. CDR3 nucleotide sequence: TGTGCCAGCAGTTACCCCGAAGCCGGGGAGCTGTTTTTT. Protein product: CASSYPEAGELFF.

V is TRBV27 and J is TRBJ2-7, with TRBD1 matching over 9 bases. Germline V lookup: CDR1 MNHEY, CDR2 SMNVEV (reference sequence). J lost 5 bases, V lost 0 bases, and 8 bases had no gene match. CDR3 size: 16 residues. The CDR3 sequence is CASSLSFWDRDDEQYF. CDR3 bases: TGTGCCAGCAGTTTATCGTTTTGGGACAGGGACGACGAGCAGTACTTC.